This TCR beta chain originates from a study of human T cells and chemical hapten exposure. Study-wide results and caveats: The study found that DPC sensitization did not change TCRs above 1 in 1000 frequency.

This clonotype was picked up a small number of times. As yet, its antigen is unknown. The time point: healthy volunteer bleed at 2 weeks. The template was total RNA from unfractionated whole blood. Authors' data handling: Samples contained a median of roughly 99,000 TCRs, with a range of 23,224 to 690,600. TCRdb passed the RACE reads through MiXCR, listing each CDR3 protein once. TCRdb, not the original authors, processed these V and J calls. The data show 130,000 or so distinct CDR3 sequences, with approximately 9% seen just once and around 1.9% held by the top ten. The receptor comes from a male donor in good health. Some clones in this sample may be carry-over from other donors' samples. The sequenced material came from whole blood.

The CDR3 bases are TGTGCCAGCAGCAGTACCGGAGAGACCCAGTACTTC. Amino acid sequence: CASSSTGETQYF. The chain joins TRBV12-3 or TRBV12-4 to TRBJ2-5; no clear D. The germline V and J ends were trimmed by 6 bases and 4 bases, with 9 bases remaining between them. CDR3 length: 12 amino acids.